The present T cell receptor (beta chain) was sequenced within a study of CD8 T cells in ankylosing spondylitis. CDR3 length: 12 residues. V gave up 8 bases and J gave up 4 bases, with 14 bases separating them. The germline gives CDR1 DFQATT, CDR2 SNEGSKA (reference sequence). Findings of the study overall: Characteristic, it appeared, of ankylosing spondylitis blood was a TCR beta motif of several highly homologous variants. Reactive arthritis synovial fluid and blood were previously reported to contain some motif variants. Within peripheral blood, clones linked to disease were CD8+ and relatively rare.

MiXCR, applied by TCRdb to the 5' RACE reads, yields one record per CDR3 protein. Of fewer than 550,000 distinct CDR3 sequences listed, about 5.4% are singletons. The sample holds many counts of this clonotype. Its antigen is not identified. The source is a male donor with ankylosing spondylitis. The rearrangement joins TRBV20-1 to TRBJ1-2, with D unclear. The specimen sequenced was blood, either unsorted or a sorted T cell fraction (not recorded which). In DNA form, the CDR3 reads TGCAGTCGCAAGGAGCGCAGCTATGGCTACACCTTC. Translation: CSRKERSYGYTF.